Below are 22 T cell receptor beta chains sequenced from a single sample in a study of cytomegalovirus exposure and HLA in healthy donors. Assay used: immunoSEQ multiplex PCR; TCRdb lists only in-frame clones, some missing. The table records about 110,000 clones, almost 96% of them present only once. Sequencing was done on a sample of PBMCs. These TCRs come from a woman in her late teens or twenties in good health and CMV-seronegative.

The CDR3 coding sequence is TGTGCCAGCAGCCAAGAGGAACTAGCGGACGAGCAGTACTTC. Translated: CASSQEELADEQYF. This chain links TRBV4-2 with TRBJ2-7; TRBD2 agrees at 8 bases. CDR3 size: 14 residues. Trimming removed 0 bases from V and 5 bases from J; junction bases left unmatched: 3. Germline V gene sequence: CDR1 LGHNA, CDR2 YNFKEQ.

This chain links TRBV7-2 with TRBJ2-5; TRBD1 agrees at 9 bases. Looked up from germline, CDR1 is SGHTA and CDR2 is FQGNSA. This CDR3 is built from 15 residues. The J segment lost 5 bases and the V segment lost 3 bases, leaving 7 bases of the junction unmatched. CDR3 sequence: CASSFRTGVRETQYF. CDR3 DNA: TGTGCCAGCAGCTTTAGGACAGGGGTCCGGGAGACCCAGTACTTC.

V and J are TRBV10-3 and TRBJ2-7; 9 bases fit TRBD2. V lost 0 bases to trimming and J lost 0 bases; unmatched junction nucleotides: 6. Per germline, CDR1 ENHRY and CDR2 SYGVKD. This CDR3 spans 17 amino acids. The CDR3 nucleotides are TGTGCCATCAGTGAGTCGTTAGCGGGGGTAAACTCCTACGAGCAGTACTTC. Encoded protein: CAISESLAGVNSYEQYF.

The chain links TRBV4-3 to TRBJ2-1; TRBD2 aligns across 9 bases. The ends lost 0 bases at V and 7 bases at J; junction bases unmatched: 10. The CDR3 has 17 residues. Germline V gene sequence: CDR1 LGHNA, CDR2 YSLEER. CDR3 DNA: TGCGCCAGCAGCCAAGAACCGCGGGGGGGCGAGACGAATGAGCAGTTCTTC. Translating gives CASSQEPRGGETNEQFF.

This sequence joins TRBV5-5 and TRBJ1-2, with 8 bases fitting TRBD1. The CDR3 is 14 residues long. After removal of 4 bases from V and 3 bases from J, the junction contained 5 bases not matched to a gene. Germline CDR1 is SGHKS and CDR2 is YYEKEE (reference sequence). The CDR3 region is CASSSLQGDYGYTF. CDR3 DNA sequence: TGTGCCAGCAGCAGCTTACAGGGGGACTATGGCTACACCTTC.

V is TRBV23-1 and J is TRBJ1-2; TRBD1 agrees at 7 bases. TRBV23-1 is placed among ORFs of uncertain function. The ends lost 0 bases at V and 4 bases at J; junction bases unmatched: 8. The CDR3 has 16 residues. Here the CDR3 DNA reads TGCGCCAGCAGTCAATCGCGAACAGGGGACCCCTATGGCTACACCTTC. Its translation: CASSQSRTGDPYGYTF.

The chain joins TRBV6-4 to TRBJ2-7; 11 bases align to TRBD2. Unmatched junction bases numbered 11, after V lost 6 bases and J lost 10 bases. Germline CDR1 reads MRHNA; CDR2 reads SNTAGT. CDR3 size: 14 residues. CDR3 nucleotides: TGTGCCAGCAGACCTACCGGGACTAGCGGAGCCCAGTACTTC. Amino acid sequence: CASRPTGTSGAQYF.

This chain joins TRBV5-4 and TRBJ2-3; 8 positions agree with TRBD2. CDR3 length equals 15 residues. V gave up 3 bases and J gave up 10 bases; unmatched junction bases: 13. Germline values: CDR1 SGHNT, CDR2 YYREEE (reference sequence). The CDR3 reads CASSSEEPGLGAQYF. The DNA of the CDR3 is TGTGCCAGCAGCTCTGAAGAACCGGGACTAGGAGCGCAGTATTTT.

For the CDR3, the DNA is TGTGCCAGCAGCCTACCGGAGCGGAGCCTATACAATGAGCAGTTCTTC. Protein sequence: CASSLPERSLYNEQFF. V gene TRBV9 combines with J gene TRBJ2-1; maybe TRBD2 (5 bases). Germline CDR1 reads SGDLS; CDR2 reads YYNGEE. V was clipped by 4 bases and J by 4 bases, with 18 bases between them. This CDR3 contains 16 residues.

This chain uses TRBV14 with TRBJ2-5; 7 bases align to TRBD1. The CDR3 is 14 residues long. Germline CDR1 is SGHDN and CDR2 is FVKESK. With V trimmed by 4 bases and J by 5 bases, 7 bases remained unmatched. The DNA for the CDR3 is TGTGCCAGCAGCCCGTCGGGACAGTCGGAGACCCAGTACTTC. Amino acids: CASSPSGQSETQYF.

The gene calls are TRBV7-2 and TRBJ2-2, with 9 nucleotides matching TRBD1. CDR1 is SGHTA, CDR2 FQGNSA, per germline. Germline trimming cut 5 bases from V and 7 bases from J; bases unmatched to any gene: 11. This CDR3 is 16 amino acids long. Here the CDR3 DNA reads TGTGCCAGCAGCCGACGAACAGGGGGCGAGGTCGGGGAGCTGTTTTTT. Residues: CASSRRTGGEVGELFF.

The chain is built from TRBV11-2 and TRBJ2-2; TRBD1 aligns across 7 bases. V lost 5 bases, J lost 3 bases, and 9 bases stayed unmatched. Per the germline V gene, CDR1 is SGHAT and CDR2 is FQNNGV. The CDR3 runs 16 residues. CDR3 bases: TGTGCCAGCAGCCCTAGAGGGGACAGATACACCGGGGAGCTGTTTTTT. This gives the protein CASSPRGDRYTGELFF. Full variable domain (rest looked up from reference TRBV11-2 and TRBJ2-2): EAGVAQSPRYKIIEKRQSVAFWCNPISGHATLYWYQQILGQGPKLLIQFQNNGVVDDSQLPKDRFSAERLKGVDSTLKIQPAKLEDSAVYLCASSPRGDRYTGELFFGEGSRLTVL.

The chain combines TRBV28 with TRBJ2-3; 9 nucleotides match TRBD2. The J segment lost 1 base and the V segment lost 10 bases, leaving 0 bases of the junction unmatched. The germline V gene has CDR1 MDHEN and CDR2 SYDVKM. The CDR3 consists of 12 residues. This chain's CDR3 is CATSGGTDTQYF. The CDR3 DNA reads as TGTGCCACTAGCGGGGGCACAGATACGCAGTATTTT.

J is TRBJ2-7 and V is TRBV4-2; D is uncertain. The germline gives CDR1 LGHNA, CDR2 YNFKEQ. CDR3 length: 15 amino acids. V lost 2 bases and J lost 1, with 12 bases in between. The CDR3 sequence: CASSQFLQPSYEQYF. In DNA form, the CDR3 reads TGTGCCAGCAGCCAATTTCTACAGCCTTCCTACGAGCAGTACTTC.

In DNA, the CDR3 is TGTGCCACCAGCAGAGGAGGGGCAGGGGGCGACTCGTGGAGCAATCAGCCCCAGCATTTT. Protein sequence: CATSRGGAGGDSWSNQPQHF. The J gene is TRBJ1-5, the V gene TRBV15; 8 nucleotides line up with TRBD1. Germline V gene data show CDR1 as LNHNV and CDR2 as YYDKDF (reference sequence). V lost 1 base to trimming and J lost 1 base; unmatched junction nucleotides: 15. The CDR3 consists of 20 residues. The full variable domain, its missing parts supplied by reference TRBV15 and TRBJ1-5, is DAMVIQNPRYQVTQFGKPVTLSCSQTLNHNVMYWYQQKSSQAPKLLFHYYDKDFNNEADTPDNFQSRRPNTSFCFLDIRSPGLGDTAMYLCATSRGGAGGDSWSNQPQHFGDGTRLSIL.

This sequence joins TRBV19 and TRBJ2-2, with TRBD1 matching over 9 bases. V shed 10 bases and J 3 bases; nucleotides not matched to a gene: 18. Germline assignment: CDR1 LNHDA and CDR2 SQIVND (reference sequence). The CDR3 covers 18 residues. CDR3 protein: CATSTGGRVGSYTGELFF. CDR3 in DNA: TGTGCCACCTCGACAGGGGGTCGTGTCGGGTCTTACACCGGGGAGCTGTTTTTT. Supplemented by reference TRBV19 and TRBJ2-2, the full variable domain reads DGGITQSPKYLFRKEGQNVTLSCEQNLNHDAMYWYRQDPGQGLRLIYYSQIVNDFQKGDIAEGYSVSREKKESFPLTVTSAQKNPTAFYLCATSTGGRVGSYTGELFFGEGSRLTVL.

On this clone itself: The sample holds other DNA sequences that translate to the same CDR3. The V and J genes are TRBV28 and TRBJ2-5, with 12 positions matching TRBD2. The germline gives CDR1 MDHEN, CDR2 SYDVKM. J gave up 2 bases and V 5 bases, and 3 bases lay outside the gene matches. The CDR3 is made up of 15 amino acids. CDR3 loop: CASSLTSGGQETQYF. CDR3 nucleotide sequence: TGTGCCAGCAGTCTGACTAGCGGGGGACAAGAGACCCAGTACTTC.

The rearrangement joins TRBV7-7 to TRBJ2-5; 8 nucleotides agree with TRBD2. This CDR3 contains 13 residues. The germline V gene encodes CDR1 SSHAT and CDR2 FNYEAQ (reference sequence). V was clipped by 1 base and J by 7 bases; unmatched bases: 2. CDR3 bases: TGTGCCAGCAGCTTAGATCGGGAGGGGACCCAGTACTTC. Translated: CASSLDREGTQYF.

The chain is built from TRBV7-8 and TRBJ2-1, with 8 bases aligning to TRBD2. The J segment lost 6 bases and the V segment lost 5 bases, leaving 6 bases of the junction unmatched. The germline gives CDR1 SGHVS, CDR2 FQNEAQ. The CDR3 contains 14 residues. The CDR3 bases are TGTGCCAGCAGCCGACGGGAGGGATTCAATGAGCAGTTCTTC. Protein sequence: CASSRREGFNEQFF.

CDR3 nucleotides: TGTGCCAGCAGCTTAGACCCTCGGGACAGGGGTAACACCGGGGAGCTGTTTTTT. Translation: CASSLDPRDRGNTGELFF. The chain has TRBV11-2 and TRBJ2-2, with TRBD1 matching 10 bases. Germline assignment: CDR1 SGHAT and CDR2 FQNNGV. Trimming cost V 0 bases and J 2 bases; bases outside gene matches: 6. The CDR3 runs 18 residues.

This sequence joins TRBV10-3 and TRBJ1-2; 10 bases map to TRBD1. Trimming at V came to 4 bases and at J to 5 bases, leaving 7 bases not matched to a gene. This CDR3 region has 15 residues. Germline assignment: CDR1 ENHRY and CDR2 SYGVKD. The CDR3 reads CAISADRGPGYGYTF. As DNA, the CDR3 is TGTGCCATCAGTGCAGACAGGGGGCCGGGGTATGGCTACACCTTC.

The CDR3 here is CASSTPLAGGDGLKDTQYF. CDR3 bases: TGTGCCAGCAGCACCCCTCTAGCGGGGGGGGACGGGTTGAAAGATACGCAGTATTTT. The rearrangement joins TRBV4-2 to TRBJ2-3; 12 bases align to TRBD2. Trimming removed 5 bases from V and 5 bases from J; junction bases left unmatched: 17. This CDR3 is 19 amino acids long. Germline CDR1 and CDR2: LGHNA and YNFKEQ.